This TCR beta chain was sequenced during a study of OX40 agonist ivuxolimab in advanced cancers. Study-wide background: Age averaged about 66 years (range roughly 23 to 85), and less than 85% were male.

Germline CDR1 and CDR2: LGHNA and YSLEER. The CDR3 consists of 16 residues. V was clipped by 0 bases and J by 0 bases; unmatched bases: 3. The repertoire was sequenced with immunoSEQ multiplex PCR; TCRdb's copy has only in-frame clones and lacks some. The sample shows about 76,000 clones, around 86% of them seen only once. The rearrangement uses TRBV4-3 and TRBJ2-3, with TRBD2 matching over 7 bases. The receptor was isolated from an adult with an advanced solid tumor such as melanoma, head and neck, liver or kidney cancer. Sequences were derived from CD4+ or CD8+ T cells sorted from blood, sampled in a trial of the OX40 agonist ivuxolimab. The DNA of the CDR3 is TGCGCCAGCAGCCAAGACCTGGGGGGGAGCACAGATACGCAGTATTTT. Its translation: CASSQDLGGSTDTQYF.